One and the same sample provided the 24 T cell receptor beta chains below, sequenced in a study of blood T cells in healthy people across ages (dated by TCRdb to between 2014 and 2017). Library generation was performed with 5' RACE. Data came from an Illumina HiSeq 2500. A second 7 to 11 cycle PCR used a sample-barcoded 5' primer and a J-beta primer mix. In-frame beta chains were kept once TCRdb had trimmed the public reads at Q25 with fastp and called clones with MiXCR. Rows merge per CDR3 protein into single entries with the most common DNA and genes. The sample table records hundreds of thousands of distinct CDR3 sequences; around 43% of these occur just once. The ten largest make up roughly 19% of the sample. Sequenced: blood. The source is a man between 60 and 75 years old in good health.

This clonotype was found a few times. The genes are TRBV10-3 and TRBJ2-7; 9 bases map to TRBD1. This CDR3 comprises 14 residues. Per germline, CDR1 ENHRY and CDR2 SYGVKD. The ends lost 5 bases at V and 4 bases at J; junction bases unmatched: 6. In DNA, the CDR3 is TGTGCCATCAGTAACCGGGACAGGGCGTACGAGCAGTACTTC. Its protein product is CAISNRDRAYEQYF.

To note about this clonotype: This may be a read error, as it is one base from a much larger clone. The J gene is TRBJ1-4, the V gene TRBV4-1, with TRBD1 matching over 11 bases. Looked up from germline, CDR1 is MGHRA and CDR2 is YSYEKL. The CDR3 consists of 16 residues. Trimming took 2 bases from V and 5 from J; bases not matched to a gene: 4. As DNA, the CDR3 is TGCGCCAGCAGCCAACAGGACAGGGGGCGGAATGAAAAACTGTTTTTT. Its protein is CASSQQDRGRNEKLFF.

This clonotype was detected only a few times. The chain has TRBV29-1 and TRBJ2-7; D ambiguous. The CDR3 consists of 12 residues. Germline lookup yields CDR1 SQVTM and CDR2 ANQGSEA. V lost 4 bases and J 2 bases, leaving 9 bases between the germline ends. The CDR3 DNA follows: TGCAGCGTTGGTAGGGATCCCTACGAGCAGTACTTC. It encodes CSVGRDPYEQYF.

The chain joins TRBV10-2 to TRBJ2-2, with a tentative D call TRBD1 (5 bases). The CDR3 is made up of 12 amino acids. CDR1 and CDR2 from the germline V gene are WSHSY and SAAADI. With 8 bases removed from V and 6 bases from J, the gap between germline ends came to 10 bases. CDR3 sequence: CASRRGSGELFF. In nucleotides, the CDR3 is TGCGCCAGCCGTAGGGGATCCGGGGAGCTGTTTTTT.

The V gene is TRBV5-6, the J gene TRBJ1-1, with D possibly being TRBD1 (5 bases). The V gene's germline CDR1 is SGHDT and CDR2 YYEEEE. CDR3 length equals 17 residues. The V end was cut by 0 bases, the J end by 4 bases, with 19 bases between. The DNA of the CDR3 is TGTGCCAGCAGCTTGGAGGGAGGTATACAGGACTCCACTGAAGCTTTCTTT. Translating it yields CASSLEGGIQDSTEAFF.

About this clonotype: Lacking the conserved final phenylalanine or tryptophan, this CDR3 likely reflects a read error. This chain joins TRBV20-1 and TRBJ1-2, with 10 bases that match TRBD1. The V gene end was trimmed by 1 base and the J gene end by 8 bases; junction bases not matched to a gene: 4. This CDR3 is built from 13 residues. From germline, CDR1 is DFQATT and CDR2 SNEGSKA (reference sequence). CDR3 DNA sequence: TGCAGTGCTAGAGTGGGACAGGGGATCGGCTACACCCTC. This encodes CSARVGQGIGYTL.

The CDR3 is CASSQVLTLNTEAFF. For the CDR3, the DNA is TGCGCCAGCAGCCAAGTTCTAACCTTAAACACTGAAGCTTTCTTT. The chain recombines TRBV4-3 with TRBJ1-1; no reliable D call. CDR3 size: 15 residues. V shed 1 base and J shed 2 bases, with 11 bases lying between them. Germline V gene sequence: CDR1 LGHNA, CDR2 YSLEER.

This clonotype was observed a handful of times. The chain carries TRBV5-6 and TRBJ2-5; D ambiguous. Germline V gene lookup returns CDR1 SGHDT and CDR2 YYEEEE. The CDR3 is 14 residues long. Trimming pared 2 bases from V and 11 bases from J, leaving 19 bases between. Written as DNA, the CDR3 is TGTGCCAGCAGCTTCGGCAGGCCTATGTTGTCGCAGTACTTC. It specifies CASSFGRPMLSQYF.

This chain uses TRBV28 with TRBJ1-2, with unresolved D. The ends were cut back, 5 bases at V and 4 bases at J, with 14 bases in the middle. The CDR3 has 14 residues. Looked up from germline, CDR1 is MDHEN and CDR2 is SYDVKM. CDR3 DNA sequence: TGTGCCAGCAGTACCTTCAGAGACCTCTATGGCTACACCTTC. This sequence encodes CASSTFRDLYGYTF.

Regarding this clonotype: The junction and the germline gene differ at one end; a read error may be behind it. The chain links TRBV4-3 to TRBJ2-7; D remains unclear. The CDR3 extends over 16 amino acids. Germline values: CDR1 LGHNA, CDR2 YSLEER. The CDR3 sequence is CAGSQDLRGDFDEQYF. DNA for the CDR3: TGCGCCGGCAGCCAAGATTTACGTGGCGACTTCGACGAGCAGTACTTC.

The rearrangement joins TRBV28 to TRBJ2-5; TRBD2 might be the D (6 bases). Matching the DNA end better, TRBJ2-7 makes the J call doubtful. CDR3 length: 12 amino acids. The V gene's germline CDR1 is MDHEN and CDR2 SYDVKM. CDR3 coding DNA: TGTGCCAGCGGGACTGGTAAGGACGAGCAGTACTTC. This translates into CASGTGKDEQYF.

CDR3 residues: CASSARGDTDTQYF. The CDR3, as DNA: TGTGCCAGCAGTGCTAGGGGGGACACAGATACGCAGTATTTT. The chain recombines TRBV2 with TRBJ2-3, with D tentatively TRBD1 or TRBD2 (6 bases each). Germline CDR1 and CDR2: SNHLY and FYNNEI. The CDR3 spans 14 residues. Trimming removed 4 bases at V and 2 bases at J, with 10 bases between.

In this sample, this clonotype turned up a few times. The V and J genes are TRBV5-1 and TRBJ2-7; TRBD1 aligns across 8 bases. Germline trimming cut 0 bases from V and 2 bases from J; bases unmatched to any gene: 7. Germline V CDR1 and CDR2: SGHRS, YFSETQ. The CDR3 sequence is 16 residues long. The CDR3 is CASSLDGQGAPYEQYF. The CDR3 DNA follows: TGCGCCAGCAGCTTGGACGGACAGGGAGCCCCCTACGAGCAGTACTTC.

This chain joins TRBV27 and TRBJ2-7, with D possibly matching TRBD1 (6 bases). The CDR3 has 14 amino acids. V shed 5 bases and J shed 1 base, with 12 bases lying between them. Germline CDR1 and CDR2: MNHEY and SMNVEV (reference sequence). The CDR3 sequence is CASSGRDKSYEQYF. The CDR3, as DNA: TGTGCCAGCAGTGGCCGGGACAAATCCTACGAGCAGTACTTC.

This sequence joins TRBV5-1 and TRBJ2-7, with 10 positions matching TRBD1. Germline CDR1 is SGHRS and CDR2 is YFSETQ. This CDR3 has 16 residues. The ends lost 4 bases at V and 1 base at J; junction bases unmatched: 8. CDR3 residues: CASSTRQGARSYEQYF. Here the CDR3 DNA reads TGCGCCAGCAGCACTCGACAGGGGGCAAGGTCCTACGAGCAGTACTTC.

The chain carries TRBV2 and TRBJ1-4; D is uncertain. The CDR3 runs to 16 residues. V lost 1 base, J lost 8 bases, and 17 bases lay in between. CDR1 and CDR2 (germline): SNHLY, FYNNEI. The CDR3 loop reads CASSEGPASAREKLFF. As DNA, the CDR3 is TGTGCCAGCAGTGAAGGTCCGGCATCGGCGCGGGAAAAACTGTTTTTT.

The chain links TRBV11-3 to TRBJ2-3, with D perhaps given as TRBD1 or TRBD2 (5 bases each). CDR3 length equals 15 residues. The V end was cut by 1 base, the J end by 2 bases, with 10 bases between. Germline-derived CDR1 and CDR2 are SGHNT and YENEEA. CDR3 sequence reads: CASSLGGMSTDTQYF. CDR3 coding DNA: TGTGCCAGCAGCTTAGGGGGGATGTCCACAGATACGCAGTATTTT.

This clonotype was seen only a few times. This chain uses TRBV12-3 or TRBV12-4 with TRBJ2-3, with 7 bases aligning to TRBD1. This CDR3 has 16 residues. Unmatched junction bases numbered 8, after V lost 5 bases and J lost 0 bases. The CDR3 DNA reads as TGTGCCAGCAGTCGTGGACAGGCGGGTAGCACAGATACGCAGTATTTT. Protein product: CASSRGQAGSTDTQYF.

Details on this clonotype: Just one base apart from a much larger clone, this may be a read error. In DNA, the CDR3 is TGTGCCAGCAGCGCCATAGGTAACCAAGAGACCCAGTACTTC. It encodes CASSAIGNQETQYF. The chain has TRBV9 and TRBJ2-7; no clear D. Near its end, the DNA agrees better with TRBJ2-5, so the J call may be wrong. CDR1 SGDLS and CDR2 YYNGEE come from the germline V gene. This CDR3 spans 14 amino acids.

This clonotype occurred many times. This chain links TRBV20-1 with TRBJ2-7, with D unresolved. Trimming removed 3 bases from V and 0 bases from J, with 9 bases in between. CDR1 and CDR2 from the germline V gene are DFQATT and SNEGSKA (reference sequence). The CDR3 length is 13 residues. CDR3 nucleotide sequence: TGCAGTGCTAGCGTCGGTCTCTCCTACGAGCAGTACTTC. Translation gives CSASVGLSYEQYF.

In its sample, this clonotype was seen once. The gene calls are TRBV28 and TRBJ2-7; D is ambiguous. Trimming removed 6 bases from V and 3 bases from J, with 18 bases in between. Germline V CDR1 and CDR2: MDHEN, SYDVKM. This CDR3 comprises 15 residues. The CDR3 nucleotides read TGTGCCAGCAGCACAAACCAACGGGCCCTCTACGAGCAGTACTTC. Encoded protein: CASSTNQRALYEQYF.

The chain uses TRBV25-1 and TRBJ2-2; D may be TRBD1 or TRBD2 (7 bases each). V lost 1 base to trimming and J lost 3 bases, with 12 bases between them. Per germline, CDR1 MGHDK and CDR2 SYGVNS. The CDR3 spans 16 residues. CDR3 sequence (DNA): TGTGCCAGCAGTGAATGGGGGGGGACAGACACCGGGGAGCTGTTTTTT. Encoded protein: CASSEWGGTDTGELFF.

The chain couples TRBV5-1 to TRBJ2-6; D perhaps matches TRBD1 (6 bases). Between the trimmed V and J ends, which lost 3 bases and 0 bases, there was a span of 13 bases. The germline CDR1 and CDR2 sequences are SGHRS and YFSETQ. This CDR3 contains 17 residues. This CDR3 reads CASSSRTASSGANVLTF. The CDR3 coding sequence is TGCGCCAGCAGCTCCCGGACAGCATCCTCTGGGGCCAACGTCCTGACTTTC.

CDR3 loop: CASSPTLGTGNEQFF. The DNA of the CDR3 is TGTGCCAGCAGCCCAACCTTGGGGACAGGCAATGAGCAGTTCTTC. The rearrangement joins TRBV6-5 to TRBJ2-1, with 8 bases lining up with TRBD1. V gave up 6 bases and J gave up 6 bases; unmatched junction bases: 10. Germline V gives CDR1 MNHEY, CDR2 SVGAGI. This CDR3 comprises 15 residues.